This TCR beta chain was recorded in a study of blood T cell repertoires in COVID-19. Study overall: Samples taken during acute and convalescent COVID-19 were collected in the United States, Italy and Spain.

Losses at the gene ends were 5 bases for V and 2 bases for J; bases not matched to a gene: 6. Germline lookup yields CDR1 SEHNR and CDR2 FQNEAQ (reference sequence). The CDR3 is made up of 14 amino acids. Under the authors' procedure: Reference gene primer amplification in the assay estimated nucleated cell counts. Libraries were prepared by immunoSEQ multiplex PCR; TCRdb keeps only in-frame clonotypes and omits some of them. Clone size and the V and J calls come from that table; the DNA yielded D and trimming. In the table there are around 130,000 clones, roughly 84% of which are singletons. The sequenced sample consisted of peripheral blood. This chain uses TRBV7-9 with TRBJ2-7; 7 bases map to TRBD2. This sequence originates from an elderly woman with acute or convalescent COVID-19. CDR3 amino acids: CASSRGVVPYEQYF. In DNA form, the CDR3 reads TGTGCCAGCAGCCGGGGGGTGGTCCCCTACGAGCAGTACTTC.